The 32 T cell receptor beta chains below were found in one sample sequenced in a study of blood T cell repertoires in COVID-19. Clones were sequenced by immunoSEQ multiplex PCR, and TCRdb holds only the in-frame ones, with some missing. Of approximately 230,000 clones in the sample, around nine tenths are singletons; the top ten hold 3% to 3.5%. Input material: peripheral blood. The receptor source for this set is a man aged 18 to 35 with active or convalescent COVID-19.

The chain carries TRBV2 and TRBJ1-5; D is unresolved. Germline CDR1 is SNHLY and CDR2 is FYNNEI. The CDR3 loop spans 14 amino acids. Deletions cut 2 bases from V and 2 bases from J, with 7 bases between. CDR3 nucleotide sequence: TGTGCCAGCAGTGAAATAACGGGCAATCAGCCCCAGCATTTT. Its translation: CASSEITGNQPQHF.

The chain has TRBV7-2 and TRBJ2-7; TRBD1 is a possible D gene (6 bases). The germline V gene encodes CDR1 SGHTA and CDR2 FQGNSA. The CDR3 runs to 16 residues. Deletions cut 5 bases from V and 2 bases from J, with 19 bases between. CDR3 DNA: TGTGCCAGCAGCGGATACGGGACAACATCTACCTACGAGCAGTACTTC. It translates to CASSGYGTTSTYEQYF. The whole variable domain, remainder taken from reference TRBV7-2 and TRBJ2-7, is GAGVSQSPSNKVTEKGKDVELRCDPISGHTALYWYRQSLGQGLEFLIYFQGNSAPDKSGLPSDRFSAERTGGSVSTLTIQRTQQEDSAVYLCASSGYGTTSTYEQYFGPGTRLTVT.

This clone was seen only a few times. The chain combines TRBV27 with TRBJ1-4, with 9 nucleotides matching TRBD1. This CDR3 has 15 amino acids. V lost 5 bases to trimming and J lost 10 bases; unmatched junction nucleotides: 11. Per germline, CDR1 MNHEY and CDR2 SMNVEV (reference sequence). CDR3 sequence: CASSITGQGSVKLFF. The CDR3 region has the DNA TGTGCCAGCAGTATAACGGGACAGGGAAGTGTAAAACTGTTTTTT.

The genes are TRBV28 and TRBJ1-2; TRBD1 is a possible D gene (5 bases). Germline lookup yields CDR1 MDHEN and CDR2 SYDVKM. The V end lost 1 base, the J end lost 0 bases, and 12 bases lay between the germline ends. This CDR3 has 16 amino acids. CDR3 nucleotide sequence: TGTGCCAGCAGTTTATTTGGGGGACTCACTAACTATGGCTACACCTTC. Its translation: CASSLFGGLTNYGYTF.

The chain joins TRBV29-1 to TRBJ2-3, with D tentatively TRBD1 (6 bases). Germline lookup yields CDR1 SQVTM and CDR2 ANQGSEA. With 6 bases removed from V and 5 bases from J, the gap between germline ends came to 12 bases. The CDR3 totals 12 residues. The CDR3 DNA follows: TGCAGCGTAGAGGGCAGGGGAGATACGCAGTATTTT. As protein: CSVEGRGDTQYF.

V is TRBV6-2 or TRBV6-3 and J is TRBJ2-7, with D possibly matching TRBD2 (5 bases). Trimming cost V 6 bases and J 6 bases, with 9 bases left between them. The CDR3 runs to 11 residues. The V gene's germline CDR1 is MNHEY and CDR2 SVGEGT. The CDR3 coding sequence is TGTGCCAGCAGCGACGGACTCGAGCAGTACTTC. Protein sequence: CASSDGLEQYF.

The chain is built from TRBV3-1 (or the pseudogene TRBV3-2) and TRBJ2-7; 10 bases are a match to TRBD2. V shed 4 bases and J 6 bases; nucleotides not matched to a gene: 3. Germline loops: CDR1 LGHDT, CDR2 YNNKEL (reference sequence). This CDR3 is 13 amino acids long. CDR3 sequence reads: CASSLLAGAEQYF. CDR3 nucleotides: TGTGCCAGCAGCCTGCTAGCGGGAGCCGAGCAGTACTTC.

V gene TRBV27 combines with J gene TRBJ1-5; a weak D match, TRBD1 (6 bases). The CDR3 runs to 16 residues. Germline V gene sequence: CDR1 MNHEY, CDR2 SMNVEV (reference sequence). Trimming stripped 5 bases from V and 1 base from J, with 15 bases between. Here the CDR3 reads CASSQQLQGSNQPQHF. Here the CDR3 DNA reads TGTGCCAGCAGTCAACAGTTACAGGGAAGCAATCAGCCCCAGCATTTT.

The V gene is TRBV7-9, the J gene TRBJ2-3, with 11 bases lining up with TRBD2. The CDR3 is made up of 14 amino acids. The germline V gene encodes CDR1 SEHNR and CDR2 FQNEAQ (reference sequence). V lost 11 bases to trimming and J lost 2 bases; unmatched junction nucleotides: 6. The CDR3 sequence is CAGGGLAVTDTQYF. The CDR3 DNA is TGTGCCGGCGGGGGACTAGCGGTCACAGATACGCAGTATTTT.

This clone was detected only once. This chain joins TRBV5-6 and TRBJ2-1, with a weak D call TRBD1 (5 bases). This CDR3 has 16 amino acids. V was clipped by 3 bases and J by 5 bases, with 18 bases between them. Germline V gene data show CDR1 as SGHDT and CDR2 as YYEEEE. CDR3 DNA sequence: TGTGCCAGCAGCTCGTCAGGGTGGGCAAAGAACAATGAGCAGTTCTTC. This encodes CASSSSGWAKNNEQFF.

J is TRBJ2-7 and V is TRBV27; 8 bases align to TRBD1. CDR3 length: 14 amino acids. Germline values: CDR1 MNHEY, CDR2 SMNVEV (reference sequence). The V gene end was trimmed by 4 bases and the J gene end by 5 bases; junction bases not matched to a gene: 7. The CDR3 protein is CASSSGGLLNEQYF. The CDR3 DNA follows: TGTGCCAGCAGTTCAGGGGGCCTCCTGAACGAGCAGTACTTC.

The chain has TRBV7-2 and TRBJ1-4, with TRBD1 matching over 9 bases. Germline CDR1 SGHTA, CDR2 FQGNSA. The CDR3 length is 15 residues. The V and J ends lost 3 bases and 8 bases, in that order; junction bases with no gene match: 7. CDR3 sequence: CASSLLQGAREKLFF. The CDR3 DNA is TGTGCCAGCAGCTTGTTACAGGGGGCGCGGGAAAAACTGTTTTTT.

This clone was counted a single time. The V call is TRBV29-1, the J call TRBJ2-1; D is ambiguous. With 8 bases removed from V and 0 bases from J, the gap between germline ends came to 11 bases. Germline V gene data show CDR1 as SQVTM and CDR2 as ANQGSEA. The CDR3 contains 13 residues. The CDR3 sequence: CSPVFYSYNEQFF. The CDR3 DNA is TGCAGCCCTGTTTTCTACTCCTACAATGAGCAGTTCTTC.

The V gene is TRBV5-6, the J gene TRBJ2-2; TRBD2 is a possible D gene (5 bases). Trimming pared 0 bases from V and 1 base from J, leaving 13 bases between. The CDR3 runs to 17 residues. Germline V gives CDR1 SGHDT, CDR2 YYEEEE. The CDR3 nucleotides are TGTGCCAGCAGCTTGGCCCTGACGGGGATGAACACCGGGGAGCTGTTTTTT. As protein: CASSLALTGMNTGELFF.

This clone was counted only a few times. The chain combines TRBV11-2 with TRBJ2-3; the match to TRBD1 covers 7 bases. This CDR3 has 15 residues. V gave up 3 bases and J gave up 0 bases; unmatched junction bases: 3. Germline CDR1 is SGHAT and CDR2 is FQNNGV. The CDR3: CASSFDRASTDTQYF. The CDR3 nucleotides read TGTGCCAGCAGCTTCGACAGGGCCAGCACAGATACGCAGTATTTT. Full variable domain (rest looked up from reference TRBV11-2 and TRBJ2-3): EAGVAQSPRYKIIEKRQSVAFWCNPISGHATLYWYQQILGQGPKLLIQFQNNGVVDDSQLPKDRFSAERLKGVDSTLKIQPAKLEDSAVYLCASSFDRASTDTQYFGPGTRLTVL.

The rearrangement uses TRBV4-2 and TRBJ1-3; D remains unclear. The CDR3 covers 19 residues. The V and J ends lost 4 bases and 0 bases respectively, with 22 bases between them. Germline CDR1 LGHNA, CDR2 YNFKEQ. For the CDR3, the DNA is TGTGCCAGCAGCCGAGCAAGCATCGTAACTATAGACTCTGGAAACACCATATATTTT. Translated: CASSRASIVTIDSGNTIYF.

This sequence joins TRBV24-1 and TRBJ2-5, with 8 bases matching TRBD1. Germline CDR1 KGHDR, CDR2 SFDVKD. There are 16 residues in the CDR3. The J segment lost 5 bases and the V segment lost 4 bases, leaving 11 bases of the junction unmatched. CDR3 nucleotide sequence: TGTGCCACCAGTGACAGAATGGACAGGGAGTATGAGACCCAGTACTTC. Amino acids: CATSDRMDREYETQYF.

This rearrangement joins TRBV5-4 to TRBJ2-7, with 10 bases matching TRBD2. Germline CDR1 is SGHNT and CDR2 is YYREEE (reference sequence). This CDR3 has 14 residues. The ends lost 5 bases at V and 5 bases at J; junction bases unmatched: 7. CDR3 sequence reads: CASRGAGGPDEQYF. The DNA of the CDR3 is TGTGCCAGCAGGGGAGCGGGAGGGCCGGACGAGCAGTACTTC.

CDR3 bases: TGTGCCTCTGGCACCTCCTACGAGCAGTACTTC. It codes for CASGTSYEQYF. This chain links TRBV28 with TRBJ2-7, with D unclear. The germline gives CDR1 MDHEN, CDR2 SYDVKM. There are 11 residues in the CDR3. The V and J ends lost 11 bases and 0 bases respectively, with 8 bases between them. Together with reference TRBV28 and TRBJ2-7, the CDR3 gives the full variable domain: DVKVTQSSRYLVKRTGEKVFLECVQDMDHENMFWYRQDPGLGLRLIYFSYDVKMKEKGDIPEGYSVSREKKERFSLILESASTNQTSMYLCASGTSYEQYFGPGTRLTVT.

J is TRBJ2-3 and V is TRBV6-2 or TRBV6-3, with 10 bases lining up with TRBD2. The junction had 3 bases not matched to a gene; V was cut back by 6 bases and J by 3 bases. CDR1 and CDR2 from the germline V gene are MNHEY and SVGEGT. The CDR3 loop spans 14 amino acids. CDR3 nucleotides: TGTGCCAGCAGACCTAGCGGGAGAACAGATACGCAGTATTTT. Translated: CASRPSGRTDTQYF.

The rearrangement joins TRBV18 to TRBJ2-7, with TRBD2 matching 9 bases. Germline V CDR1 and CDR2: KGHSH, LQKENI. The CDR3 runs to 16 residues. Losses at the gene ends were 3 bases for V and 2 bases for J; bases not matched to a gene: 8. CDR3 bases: TGTGCCAGCTCACCCAGACTAGCGGAGAGTACCTACGAGCAGTACTTC. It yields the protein CASSPRLAESTYEQYF.

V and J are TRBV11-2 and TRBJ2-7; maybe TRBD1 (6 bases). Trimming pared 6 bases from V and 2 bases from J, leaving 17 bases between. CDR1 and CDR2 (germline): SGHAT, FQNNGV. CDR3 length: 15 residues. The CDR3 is CASRSLRDKAYEQYF. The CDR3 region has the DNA TGTGCCAGCAGGAGTCTCCGGGACAAGGCCTACGAGCAGTACTTC.

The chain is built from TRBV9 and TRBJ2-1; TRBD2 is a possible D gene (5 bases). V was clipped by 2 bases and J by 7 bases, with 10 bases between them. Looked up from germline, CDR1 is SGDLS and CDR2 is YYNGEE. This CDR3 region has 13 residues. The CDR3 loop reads CASSVGRGNEQFF. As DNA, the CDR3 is TGTGCCAGCAGCGTGGGTCGGGGAAATGAGCAGTTCTTC.

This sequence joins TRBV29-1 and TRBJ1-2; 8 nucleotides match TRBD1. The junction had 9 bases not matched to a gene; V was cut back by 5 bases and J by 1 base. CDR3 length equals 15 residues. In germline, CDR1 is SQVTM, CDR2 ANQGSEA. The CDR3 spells CSVSSGQGLNYGYTF. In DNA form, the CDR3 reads TGCAGCGTTTCTTCTGGACAGGGCCTTAACTATGGCTACACCTTC.

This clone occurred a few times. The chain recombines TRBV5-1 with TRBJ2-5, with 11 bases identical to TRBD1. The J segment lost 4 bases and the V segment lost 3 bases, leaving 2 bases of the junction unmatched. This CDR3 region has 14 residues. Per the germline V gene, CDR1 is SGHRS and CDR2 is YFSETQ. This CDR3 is CASSWDRGGETQYF. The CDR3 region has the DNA TGCGCCAGCAGCTGGGACAGGGGGGGAGAGACCCAGTACTTC.

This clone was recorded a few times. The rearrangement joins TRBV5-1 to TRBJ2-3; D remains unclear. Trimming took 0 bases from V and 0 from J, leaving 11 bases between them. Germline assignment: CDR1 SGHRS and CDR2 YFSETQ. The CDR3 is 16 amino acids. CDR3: CASSLGMSTSTDTQYF. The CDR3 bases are TGCGCCAGCAGCTTGGGCATGTCTACGAGCACAGATACGCAGTATTTT.

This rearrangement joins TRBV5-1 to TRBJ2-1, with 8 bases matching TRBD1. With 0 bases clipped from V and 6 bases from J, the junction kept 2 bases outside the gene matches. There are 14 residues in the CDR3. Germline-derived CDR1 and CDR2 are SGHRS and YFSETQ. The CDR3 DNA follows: TGCGCCAGCAGCTTGGGACAGGGGACCAATGAGCAGTTCTTC. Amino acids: CASSLGQGTNEQFF. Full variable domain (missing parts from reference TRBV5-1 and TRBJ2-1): KAGVTQTPRYLIKTRGQQVTLSCSPISGHRSVSWYQQTPGQGLQFLFEYFSETQRNKGNFPGRFSGRQFSNSRSEMNVSTLELGDSALYLCASSLGQGTNEQFFGPGTRLTVL.

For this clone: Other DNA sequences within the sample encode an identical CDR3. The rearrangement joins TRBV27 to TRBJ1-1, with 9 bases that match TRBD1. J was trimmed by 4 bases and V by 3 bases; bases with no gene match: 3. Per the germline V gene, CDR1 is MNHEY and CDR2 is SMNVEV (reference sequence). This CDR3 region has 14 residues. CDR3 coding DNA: TGTGCCAGCAGTTTGGACAGGGGTGGCACTGAAGCTTTCTTT. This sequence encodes CASSLDRGGTEAFF.

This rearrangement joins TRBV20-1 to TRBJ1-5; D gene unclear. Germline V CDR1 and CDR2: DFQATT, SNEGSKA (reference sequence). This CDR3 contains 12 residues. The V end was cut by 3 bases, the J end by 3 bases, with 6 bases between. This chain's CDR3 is CSASPNNQPQHF. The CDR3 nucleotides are TGCAGTGCTAGTCCTAACAATCAGCCCCAGCATTTT.

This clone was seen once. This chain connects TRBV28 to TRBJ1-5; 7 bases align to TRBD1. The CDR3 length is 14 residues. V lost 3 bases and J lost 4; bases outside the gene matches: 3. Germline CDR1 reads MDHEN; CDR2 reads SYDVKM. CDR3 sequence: CASSLTGKNQPQHF. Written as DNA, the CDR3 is TGTGCCAGCAGTTTGACAGGGAAGAATCAGCCCCAGCATTTT.

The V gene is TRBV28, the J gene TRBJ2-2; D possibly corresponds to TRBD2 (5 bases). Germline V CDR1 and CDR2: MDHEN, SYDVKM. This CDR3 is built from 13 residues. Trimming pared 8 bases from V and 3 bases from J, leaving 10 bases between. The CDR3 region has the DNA TGTGCCAGCGAAGGACTGTACACCGGGGAGCTGTTTTTT. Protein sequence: CASEGLYTGELFF.

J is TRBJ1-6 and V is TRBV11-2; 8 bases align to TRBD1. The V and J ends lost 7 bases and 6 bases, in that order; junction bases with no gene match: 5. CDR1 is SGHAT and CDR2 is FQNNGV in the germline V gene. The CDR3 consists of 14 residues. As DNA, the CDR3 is TGTGCCAGCAACAGCGACAGGGGTAATTCACCCCTCCACTTT. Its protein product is CASNSDRGNSPLHF. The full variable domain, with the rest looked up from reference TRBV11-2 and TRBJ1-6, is EAGVAQSPRYKIIEKRQSVAFWCNPISGHATLYWYQQILGQGPKLLIQFQNNGVVDDSQLPKDRFSAERLKGVDSTLKIQPAKLEDSAVYLCASNSDRGNSPLHFGNGTRLTVT.